Sequencing of this T cell receptor (beta chain) was carried out in a study of technical replicates of blood from a handful of donors. The CDR3 spans 15 residues. Germline assignment: CDR1 SQVTM and CDR2 ANQGSEA. With 5 bases clipped from V and 3 bases from J, the junction kept 7 bases outside the gene matches. Sequencing used immunoSEQ multiplex PCR; TCRdb keeps in-frame clones, though not all of them. The sample holds 85,000 to 100,000 clones, about 94% seen once. V and J are TRBV29-1 and TRBJ2-1; 10 bases are a match to TRBD2. The receptor comes from a human donor in good health. The source material was T cells isolated from PBMCs. The CDR3 nucleotides are TGCAGCGTTCCTGAAACTAGCGGGAACTACAATGAGCAGTTCTTC. Its protein product is CSVPETSGNYNEQFF.